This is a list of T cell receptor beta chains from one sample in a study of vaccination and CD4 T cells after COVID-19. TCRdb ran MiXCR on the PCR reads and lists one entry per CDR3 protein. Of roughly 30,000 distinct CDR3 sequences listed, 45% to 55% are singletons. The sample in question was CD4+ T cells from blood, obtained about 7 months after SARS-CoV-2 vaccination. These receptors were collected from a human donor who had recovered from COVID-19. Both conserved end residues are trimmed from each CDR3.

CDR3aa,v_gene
ATSRDRGQGLADTQY,TRBV15
ASSPNRQVGGYT,TRBV7-2
ASTRLKRIGNQPQH,TRBV2
ASSPQGLTDTQY,TRBV7-3
ASSIRGSNQPQH,TRBV6-1
ASSLRQGSGSNQPQH,TRBV7-8
ASSQGGLAWETQY,TRBV4-1
ASRELAGETGELF,TRBV6-2/TRBV6-3
ASSLAIGTGEQY,TRBV7-2
ASSYLRGSEQY,TRBV6-5
ASSPSRTENSPLH,TRBV18
SARDFTSGYEQY,TRBV20-1
ASSRTGGSYEQY,TRBV27
ASSLNRGSYGYT,TRBV7-2
ASSMRLGQGGRKLF,TRBV19
ASTDGTSGGNEQF,TRBV2
ASSEGANTEAF,TRBV6-4
SAKESEQF,TRBV20-1
ATSRPGGVHEQY,TRBV15
ASSPPLLAGGPKQF,TRBV18
ASRGLAAQGYNEQF,TRBV28
ASSMLSGASSGANVLT,TRBV27
ASSQDLGNTIY,TRBV4-1
ASSLFTGDYEQY,TRBV5-4
ASSRSPGQGAGEQY,TRBV4-1
ASSPTGAPPSYNEQF,TRBV6-1
SASSGGARNTIY,TRBV20-1
SASRNGYT,TRBV20-1
ASSDLQY,TRBV2
ASSIPAASYLEQF,TRBV19
ASSLDVGELF,TRBV7-9
SASPGQGSYNEQF,TRBV20-1
ATAWGNNSPLH,TRBV5-8
ASSEGRVISPLH,TRBV6-1
ASSYSSPGSGYGYT,TRBV6-5
ASSLFLLEQY,TRBV11-2
ASGALKAF,TRBV2
ASSFQTVYNEQF,TRBV7-9
ASRRHREWGGEQY,TRBV6-1
ASSARRGRDTEAF,TRBV27
ASRPGLAGGADTQY,TRBV28
ASSRDRDYGYT,TRBV7-2
ASSLGYWTSGNKVAEQY,TRBV7-8
ASSLTGNEQY,TRBV4-1
ATSDSAPGQGWHEQY,TRBV24-1